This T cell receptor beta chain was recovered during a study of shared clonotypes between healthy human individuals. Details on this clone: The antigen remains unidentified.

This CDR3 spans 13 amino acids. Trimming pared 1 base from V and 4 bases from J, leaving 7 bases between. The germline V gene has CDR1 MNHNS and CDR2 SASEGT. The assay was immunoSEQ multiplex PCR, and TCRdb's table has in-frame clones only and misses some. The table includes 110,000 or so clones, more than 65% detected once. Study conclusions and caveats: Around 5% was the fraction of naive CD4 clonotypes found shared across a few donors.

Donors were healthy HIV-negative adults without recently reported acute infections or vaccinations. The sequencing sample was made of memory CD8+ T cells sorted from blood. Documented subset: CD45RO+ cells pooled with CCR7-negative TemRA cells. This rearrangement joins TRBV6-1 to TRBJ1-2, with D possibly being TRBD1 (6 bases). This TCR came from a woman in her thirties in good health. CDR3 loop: CASSEVGGYGYTF. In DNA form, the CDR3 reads TGTGCCAGCAGTGAAGTAGGGGGCTATGGCTACACCTTC.